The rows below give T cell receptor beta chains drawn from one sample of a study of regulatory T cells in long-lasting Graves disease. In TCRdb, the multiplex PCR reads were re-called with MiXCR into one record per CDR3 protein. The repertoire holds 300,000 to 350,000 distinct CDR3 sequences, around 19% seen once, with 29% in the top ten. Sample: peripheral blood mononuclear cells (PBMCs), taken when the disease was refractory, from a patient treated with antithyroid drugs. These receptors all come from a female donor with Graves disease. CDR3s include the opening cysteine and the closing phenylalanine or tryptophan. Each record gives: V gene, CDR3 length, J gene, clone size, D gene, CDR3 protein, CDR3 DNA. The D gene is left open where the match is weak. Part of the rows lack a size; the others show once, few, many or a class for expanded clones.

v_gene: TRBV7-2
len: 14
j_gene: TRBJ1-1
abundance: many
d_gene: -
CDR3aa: CASSSQGTHTEAFF
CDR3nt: TGTGCCAGCAGCTCGCAGGGAACTCACACTGAAGCTTTCTTT

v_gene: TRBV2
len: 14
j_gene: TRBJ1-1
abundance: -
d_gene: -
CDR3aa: CASTRDRSSTEAFF
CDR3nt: TGTGCCAGCACCAGAGACCGATCCAGCACTGAAGCTTTCTTT

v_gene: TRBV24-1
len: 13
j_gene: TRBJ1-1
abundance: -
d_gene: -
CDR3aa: CAIGRGLNTEAFF
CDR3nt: TGTGCCATCGGGAGGGGGTTGAACACTGAAGCTTTCTTT

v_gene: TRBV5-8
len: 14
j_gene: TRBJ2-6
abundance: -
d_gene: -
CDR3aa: CASRPTSGANVLTF
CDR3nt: TGTGCCAGCAGGCCGACCTCTGGGGCCAACGTCCTGACTTTC

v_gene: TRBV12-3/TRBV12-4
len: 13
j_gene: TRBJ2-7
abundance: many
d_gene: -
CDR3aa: CASSLNPGSEQYF
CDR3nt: TGTGCCAGCAGCCTTAACCCAGGGAGCGAGCAGTACTTC

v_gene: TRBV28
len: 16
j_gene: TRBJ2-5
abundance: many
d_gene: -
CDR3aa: CASSFRGRVYQETQYF
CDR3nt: TGTGCCAGCAGTTTCCGGGGCCGGGTTTACCAAGAGACCCAGTACTTC

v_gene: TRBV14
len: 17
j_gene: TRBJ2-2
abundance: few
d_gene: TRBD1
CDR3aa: CASSQGMPGTGAGELFF
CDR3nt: TGTGCCAGCAGCCAAGGGATGCCCGGGACAGGGGCCGGGGAGCTGTTTTTT

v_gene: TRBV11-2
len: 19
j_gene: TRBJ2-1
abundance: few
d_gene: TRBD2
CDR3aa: CASSFGLAGGKSSYNEQFF
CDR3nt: TGTGCCAGCAGCTTCGGACTAGCGGGGGGGAAAAGCTCCTACAATGAGCAGTTCTTC

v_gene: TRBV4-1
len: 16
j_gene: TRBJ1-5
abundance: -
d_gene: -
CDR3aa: CASSQEFSRDNQPQHF
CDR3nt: TGCGCCAGCAGCCAAGAATTTTCAAGGGACAATCAGCCCCAGCATTTT

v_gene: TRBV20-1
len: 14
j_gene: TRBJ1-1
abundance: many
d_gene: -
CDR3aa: CSASGRVMSTEAFF
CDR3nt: TGCAGTGCTAGTGGCAGGGTCATGAGCACTGAAGCTTTCTTT

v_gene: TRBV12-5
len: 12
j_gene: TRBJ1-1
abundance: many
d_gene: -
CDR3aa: CASGLDYTEAFF
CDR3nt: TGTGCTAGTGGTTTGGATTACACTGAAGCTTTCTTT

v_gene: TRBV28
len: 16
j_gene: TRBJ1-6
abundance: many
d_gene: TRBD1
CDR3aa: CASSSRDRGRNSPLHF
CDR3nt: TGTGCCAGCAGTTCCCGGGACAGGGGACGGAATTCACCCCTCCACTTT

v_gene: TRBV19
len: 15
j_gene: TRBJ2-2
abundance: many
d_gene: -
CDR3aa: CASSISWANTGELFF
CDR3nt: TGTGCCAGTAGTATATCCTGGGCGAACACCGGGGAGCTGTTTTTT

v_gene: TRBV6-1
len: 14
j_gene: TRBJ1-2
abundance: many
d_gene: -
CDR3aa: CASRTNSPNYGYTF
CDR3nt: TGTGCCAGCAGAACCAACAGTCCTAACTATGGCTACACCTTC

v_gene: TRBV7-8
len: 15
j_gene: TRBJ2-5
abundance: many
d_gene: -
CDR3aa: CASSFLPRAGETQYF
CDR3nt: TGTGCCAGCAGCTTTCTACCCAGGGCTGGGGAGACCCAGTACTTC

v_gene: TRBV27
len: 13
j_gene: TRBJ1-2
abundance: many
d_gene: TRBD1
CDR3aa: CASRNDRGYGYTF
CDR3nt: TGTGCCAGCAGGAACGACAGGGGCTATGGCTACACCTTC

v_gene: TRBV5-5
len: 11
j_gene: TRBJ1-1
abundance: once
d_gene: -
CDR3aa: CASSPDTEAFF
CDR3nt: TGTGCCAGCAGCCCGGACACTGAAGCTTTCTTT

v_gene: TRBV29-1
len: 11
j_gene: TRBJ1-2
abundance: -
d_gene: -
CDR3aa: CSVAARVGYTF
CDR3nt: TGCAGCGTTGCCGCCAGGGTTGGCTACACCTTC

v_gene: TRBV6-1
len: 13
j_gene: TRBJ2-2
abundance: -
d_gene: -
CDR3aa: CASSPQGGGELFF
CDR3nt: TGTGCCAGCAGCCCACAGGGTGGCGGGGAGCTGTTTTTT

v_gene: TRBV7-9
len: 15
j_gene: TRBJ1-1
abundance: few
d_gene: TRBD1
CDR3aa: CASSTGGQGNTEAFF
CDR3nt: TGTGCCAGCAGCACAGGGGGACAGGGGAACACTGAAGCTTTCTTT

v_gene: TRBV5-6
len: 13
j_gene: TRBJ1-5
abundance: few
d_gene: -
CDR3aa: CASSLGANGPQHF
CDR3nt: TGTGCCAGCAGCTTAGGGGCAAATGGGCCCCAGCATTTT

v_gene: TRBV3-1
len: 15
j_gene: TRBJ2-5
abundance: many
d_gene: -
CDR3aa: CASSQGGGGRKTQYF
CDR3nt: TGTGCCAGCAGCCAAGGAGGTGGGGGGCGGAAGACCCAGTACTTC

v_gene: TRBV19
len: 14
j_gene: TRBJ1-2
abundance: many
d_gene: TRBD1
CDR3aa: CASRGTVPNYGYTF
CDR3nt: TGTGCCAGTCGTGGGACAGTACCTAACTATGGCTACACCTTC

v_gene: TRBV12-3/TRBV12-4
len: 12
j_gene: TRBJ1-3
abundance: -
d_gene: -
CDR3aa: CASSPGGNTIYF
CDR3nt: TGTGCCAGCAGCCCAGGTGGAAACACCATATATTTT

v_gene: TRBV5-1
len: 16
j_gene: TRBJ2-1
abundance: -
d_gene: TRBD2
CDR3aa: CASSRPGLAGRNEQFF
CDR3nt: TGCGCCAGCAGTCGTCCGGGACTAGCGGGACGAAATGAGCAGTTCTTC

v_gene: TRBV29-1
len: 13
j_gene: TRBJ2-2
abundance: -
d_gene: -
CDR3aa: CSVELPGIGELFF
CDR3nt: TGCAGCGTTGAACTTCCCGGGATCGGGGAGCTGTTTTTT

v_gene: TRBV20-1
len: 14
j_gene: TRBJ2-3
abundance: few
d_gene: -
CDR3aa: CSAPPGTHGDTQYF
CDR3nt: TGCAGTGCTCCACCGGGGACGCACGGAGATACGCAGTATTTT

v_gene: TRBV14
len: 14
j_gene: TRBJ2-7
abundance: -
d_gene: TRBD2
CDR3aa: CASSPLLAGDEQYF
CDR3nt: TGTGCCAGCAGCCCACTACTAGCGGGAGACGAGCAGTACTTC

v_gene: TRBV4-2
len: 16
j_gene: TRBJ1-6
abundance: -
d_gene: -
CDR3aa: CASSQLQGGGNSPLHF
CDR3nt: TGTGCCAGCAGCCAGCTACAGGGAGGAGGGAATTCACCCCTCCACTTT

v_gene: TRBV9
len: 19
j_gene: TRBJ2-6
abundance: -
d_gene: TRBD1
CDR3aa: CASSDNIGTAASGANVLTF
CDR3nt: TGTGCCAGCAGTGATAATATCGGGACAGCAGCCTCTGGGGCCAACGTCCTGACTTTC

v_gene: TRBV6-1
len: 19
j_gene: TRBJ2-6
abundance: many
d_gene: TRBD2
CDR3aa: CASSMGLAGRRTGANVLTF
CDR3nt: TGTGCCAGCAGCATGGGACTAGCGGGACGAAGGACTGGGGCCAACGTCCTGACTTTC

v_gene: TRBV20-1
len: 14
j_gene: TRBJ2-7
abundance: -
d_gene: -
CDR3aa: CSAFPGTFNHEQYF
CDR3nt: TGCAGTGCTTTTCCCGGGACTTTCAACCACGAGCAGTACTTC

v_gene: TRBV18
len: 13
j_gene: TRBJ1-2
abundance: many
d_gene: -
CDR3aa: CASSPGESYGYTF
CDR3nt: TGTGCCAGCTCACCAGGGGAGTCCTATGGCTACACCTTC

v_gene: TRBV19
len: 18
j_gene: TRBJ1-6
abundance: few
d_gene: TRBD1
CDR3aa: CASSTPKGTEYDNSPLHF
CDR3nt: TGTGCCAGTAGTACTCCGAAGGGGACAGAGTACGATAATTCACCCCTCCACTTT

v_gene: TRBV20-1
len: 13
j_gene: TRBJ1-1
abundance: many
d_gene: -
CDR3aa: CSAREQRPAGAFF
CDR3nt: TGCAGTGCCAGAGAACAACGTCCTGCGGGGGCTTTCTTT

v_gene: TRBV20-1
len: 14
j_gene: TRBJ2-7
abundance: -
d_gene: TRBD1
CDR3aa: CSASLQGVRYEQYF
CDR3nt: TGCAGTGCTAGTCTACAGGGGGTTCGCTACGAGCAGTACTTC

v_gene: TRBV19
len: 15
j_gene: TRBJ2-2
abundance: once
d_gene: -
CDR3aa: CASSIGPGATGELFF
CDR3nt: TGTGCCAGTAGTATAGGTCCAGGGGCCACCGGGGAGCTGTTTTTT

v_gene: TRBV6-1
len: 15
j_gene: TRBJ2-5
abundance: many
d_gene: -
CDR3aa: CASSPGLSVQETQYF
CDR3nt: TGTGCCAGCAGCCCGGGACTGTCAGTCCAAGAGACCCAGTACTTC

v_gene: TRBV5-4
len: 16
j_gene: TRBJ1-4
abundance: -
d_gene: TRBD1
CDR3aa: CASSLRGTGGGEKLFF
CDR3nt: TGTGCCAGCAGCTTGCGGGGGACAGGGGGAGGTGAAAAACTGTTTTTT

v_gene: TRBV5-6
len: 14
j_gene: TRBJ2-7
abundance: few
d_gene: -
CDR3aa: CASSFSAESYEQYF
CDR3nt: TGTGCCAGCAGCTTTTCTGCGGAATCCTACGAGCAGTACTTC

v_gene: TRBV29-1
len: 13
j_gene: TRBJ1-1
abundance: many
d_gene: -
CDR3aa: CSVSSRMNTEAFF
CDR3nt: TGCAGCGTTTCAAGCCGCATGAACACTGAAGCTTTCTTT

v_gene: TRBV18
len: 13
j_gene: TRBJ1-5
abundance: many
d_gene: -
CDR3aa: CASSPDSGQPQHF
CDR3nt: TGTGCCAGCTCACCAGACTCGGGACAGCCCCAGCATTTT

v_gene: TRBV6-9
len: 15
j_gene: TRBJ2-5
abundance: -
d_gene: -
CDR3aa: CASSYTGGRQETQYF
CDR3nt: TGTGCCAGCAGTTACACCGGGGGGCGACAAGAGACCCAGTACTTC

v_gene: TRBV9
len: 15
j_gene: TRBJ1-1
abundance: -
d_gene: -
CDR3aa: CASSVVVGGNTEAFF
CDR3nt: TGTGCCAGCAGCGTAGTCGTTGGAGGGAACACTGAAGCTTTCTTT

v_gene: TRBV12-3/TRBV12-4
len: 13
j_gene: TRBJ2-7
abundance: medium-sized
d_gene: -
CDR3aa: CASSLLGTYEQYF
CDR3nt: TGTGCCAGCAGTTTACTGGGGACCTACGAGCAGTACTTC

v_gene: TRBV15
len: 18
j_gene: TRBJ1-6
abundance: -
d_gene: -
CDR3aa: CATSRDRAVSSYNSPLHF
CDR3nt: TGTGCCACCAGCAGAGATCGGGCGGTGAGCTCCTATAATTCACCCCTCCACTTT

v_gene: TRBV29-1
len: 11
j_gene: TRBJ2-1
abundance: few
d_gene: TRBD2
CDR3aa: CSVGGSYEQFF
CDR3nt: TGCAGCGTGGGCGGGAGTTATGAGCAGTTCTTC

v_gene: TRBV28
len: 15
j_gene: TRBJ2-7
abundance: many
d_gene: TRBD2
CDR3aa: CASSTGVAGSYEQYF
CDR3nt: TGTGCCAGCAGCACCGGGGTAGCGGGTTCCTACGAGCAGTACTTC

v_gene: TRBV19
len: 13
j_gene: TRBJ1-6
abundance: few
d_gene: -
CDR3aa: CASSAGPPRPLHF
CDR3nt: TGTGCCAGTAGTGCCGGCCCTCCCAGGCCCCTCCACTTT

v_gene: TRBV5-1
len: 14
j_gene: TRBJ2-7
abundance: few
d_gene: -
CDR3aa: CASSWTASSYEQYF
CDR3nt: TGCGCCAGCAGCTGGACAGCGAGCTCCTACGAGCAGTACTTC

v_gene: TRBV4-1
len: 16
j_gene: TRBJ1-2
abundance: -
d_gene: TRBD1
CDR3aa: CASSQEGRGYYYGYTF
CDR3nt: TGCGCCAGCAGCCAAGAGGGCAGGGGGTACTACTATGGCTACACCTTC

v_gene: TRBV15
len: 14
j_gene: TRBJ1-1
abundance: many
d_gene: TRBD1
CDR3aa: CATSRQGGNTEAFF
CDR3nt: TGTGCCACCAGCAGACAGGGGGGGAACACTGAAGCTTTCTTT

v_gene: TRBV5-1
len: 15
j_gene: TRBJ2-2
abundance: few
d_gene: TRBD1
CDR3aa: CASSRDRGHTGELFF
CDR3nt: TGCGCCAGCAGCCGAGACAGGGGCCACACCGGGGAGCTGTTTTTT

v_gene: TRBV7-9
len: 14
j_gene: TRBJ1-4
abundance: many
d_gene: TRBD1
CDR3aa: CASNDREPNEKLFF
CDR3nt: TGTGCCAGCAACGACAGGGAACCTAATGAAAAACTGTTTTTT

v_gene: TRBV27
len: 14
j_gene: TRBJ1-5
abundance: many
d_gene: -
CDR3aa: CASGPDYSNQPQHF
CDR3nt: TGTGCCAGCGGGCCAGATTATAGCAATCAGCCCCAGCATTTT